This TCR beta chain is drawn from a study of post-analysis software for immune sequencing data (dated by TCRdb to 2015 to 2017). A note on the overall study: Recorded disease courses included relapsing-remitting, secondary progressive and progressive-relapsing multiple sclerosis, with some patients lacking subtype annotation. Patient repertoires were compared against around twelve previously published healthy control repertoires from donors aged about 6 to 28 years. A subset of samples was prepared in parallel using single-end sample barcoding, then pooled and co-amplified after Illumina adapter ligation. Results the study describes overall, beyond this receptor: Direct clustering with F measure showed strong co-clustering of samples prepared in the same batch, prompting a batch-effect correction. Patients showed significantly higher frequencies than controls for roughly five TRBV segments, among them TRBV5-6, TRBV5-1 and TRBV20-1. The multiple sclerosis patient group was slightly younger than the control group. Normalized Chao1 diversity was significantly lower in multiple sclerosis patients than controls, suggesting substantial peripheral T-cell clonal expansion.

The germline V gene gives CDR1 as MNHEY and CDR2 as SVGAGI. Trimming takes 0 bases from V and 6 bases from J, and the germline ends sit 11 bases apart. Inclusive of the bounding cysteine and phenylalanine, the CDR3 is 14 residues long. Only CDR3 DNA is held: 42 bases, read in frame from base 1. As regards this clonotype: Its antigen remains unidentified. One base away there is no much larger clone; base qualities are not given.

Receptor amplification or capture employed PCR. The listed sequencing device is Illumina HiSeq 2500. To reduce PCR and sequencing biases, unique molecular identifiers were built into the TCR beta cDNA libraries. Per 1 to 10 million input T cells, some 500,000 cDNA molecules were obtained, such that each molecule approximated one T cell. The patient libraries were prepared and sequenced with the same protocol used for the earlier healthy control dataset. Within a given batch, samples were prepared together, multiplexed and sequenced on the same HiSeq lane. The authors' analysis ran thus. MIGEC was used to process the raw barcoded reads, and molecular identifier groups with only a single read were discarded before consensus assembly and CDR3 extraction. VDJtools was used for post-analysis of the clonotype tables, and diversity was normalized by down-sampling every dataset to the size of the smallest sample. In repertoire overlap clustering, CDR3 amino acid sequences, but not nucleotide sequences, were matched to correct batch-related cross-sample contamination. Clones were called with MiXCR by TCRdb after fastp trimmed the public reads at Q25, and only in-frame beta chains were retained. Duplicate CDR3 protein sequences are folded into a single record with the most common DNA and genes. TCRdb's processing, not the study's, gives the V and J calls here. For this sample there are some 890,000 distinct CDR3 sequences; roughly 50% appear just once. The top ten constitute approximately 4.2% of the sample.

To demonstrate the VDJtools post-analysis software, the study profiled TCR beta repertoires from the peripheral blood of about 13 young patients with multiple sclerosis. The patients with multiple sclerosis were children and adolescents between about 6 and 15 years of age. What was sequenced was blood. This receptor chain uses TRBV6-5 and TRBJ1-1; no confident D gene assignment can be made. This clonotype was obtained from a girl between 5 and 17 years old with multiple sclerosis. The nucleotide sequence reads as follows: TGTGCCAGCAGTTACTCGAATGTCAACGCTGAAGCTTTCTTT. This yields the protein CASSYSNVNAEAFF.